This TCR beta chain was profiled in a study of cytomegalovirus exposure and HLA in healthy donors. PCR amplification relied on 60 Vbeta primers (plus 13 Jbeta primers). Repertoires were generated with immunoSEQ multiplex PCR, while TCRdb's copy carries only in-frame clones and drops some. The sample consists of around 100,000 clones, roughly 80% of them appearing once. V shed 6 bases, J shed 7 bases, and the junction held 5 bases outside the gene matches. Germline CDR1 reads SNHLY; CDR2 reads FYNNEI. The CDR3 is made up of 12 amino acids. Material: PBMCs. The sequence came from a man aged 25-40 years in good health and CMV-seropositive. The rearrangement uses TRBV2 and TRBJ1-2; 7 bases map to TRBD1. The CDR3 nucleotides read TGTGCCAGCAGCACAGGGGTTGGTGGCTACACCTTC. Translating it yields CASSTGVGGYTF.